Reported below is one T cell receptor (beta chain). Its matching antigen is unknown. TCRdb recomputed calls from the 5' RACE reads with MiXCR, one row per CDR3 protein. The sample lists over 110,000 distinct CDR3 sequences, approximately 9.2% occurring once. This sample stems from a study of CD8 T cells in ankylosing spondylitis. Study-level findings and limits: Disease-linked clones displayed a CD8+ phenotype and appeared relatively rarely in peripheral blood. In ankylosing spondylitis patients, matched synovial fluid reportedly showed significant enrichment of disease-linked clones.

V shed 1 base, J shed 4 bases, and the junction held 3 bases outside the gene matches. Germline CDR1 reads LGHNA; CDR2 reads YSLEER. The CDR3 length is 16 residues. The specimen sequenced was synovial fluid, either unsorted or a sorted T cell fraction (not recorded which). J is TRBJ1-3 and V is TRBV4-3; TRBD1 agrees at 11 bases. This TCR was recovered from a male donor with ankylosing spondylitis. CDR3 DNA: TGCGCCAGCAGCCAAGGTCGGACAGGGGGCGGAAACACCATATATTTT. Its translation: CASSQGRTGGGNTIYF.